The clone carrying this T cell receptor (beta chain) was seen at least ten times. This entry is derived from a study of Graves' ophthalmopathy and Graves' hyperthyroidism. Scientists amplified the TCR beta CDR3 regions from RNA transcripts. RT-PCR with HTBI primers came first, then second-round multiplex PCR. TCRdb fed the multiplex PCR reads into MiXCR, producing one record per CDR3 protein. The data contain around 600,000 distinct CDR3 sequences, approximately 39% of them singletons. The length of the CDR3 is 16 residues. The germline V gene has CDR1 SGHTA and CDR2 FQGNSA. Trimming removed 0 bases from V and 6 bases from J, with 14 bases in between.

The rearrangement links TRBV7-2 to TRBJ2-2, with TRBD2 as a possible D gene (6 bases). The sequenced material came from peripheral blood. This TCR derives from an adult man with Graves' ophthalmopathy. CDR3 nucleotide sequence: TGTGCCAGCAGCTTAGCCGTACTAGCTTTCGCCGGGGAGCTGTTTTTT. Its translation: CASSLAVLAFAGELFF. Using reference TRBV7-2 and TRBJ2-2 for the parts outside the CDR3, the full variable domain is GAGVSQSPSNKVTEKGKDVELRCDPISGHTALYWYRQSLGQGLEFLIYFQGNSAPDKSGLPSDRFSAERTGGSVSTLTIQRTQQEDSAVYLCASSLAVLAFAGELFFGEGSRLTVL.